This TCR beta chain stems from a study of blood T cell repertoires in COVID-19. CDR3 length: 16 amino acids. V lost 1 base and J 2 bases, leaving 15 bases between the germline ends. The germline CDR1 and CDR2 sequences are SEHNR and FQNEAQ (reference sequence). This table comes from immunoSEQ multiplex PCR, and its TCRdb copy is limited to in-frame clones, with some not included. The sample has around 95,000 clones, around nine tenths seen once. Material: peripheral blood. The clonotype comes from a man aged 45 to 65 with acute or convalescent COVID-19. The chain carries TRBV7-9 and TRBJ2-7, with D perhaps TRBD2 (6 bases). The DNA of the CDR3 is TGTGCCAGCAGCTTAGTGGGCGGCGGGACCACCTACGAGCAGTACTTC. Protein product: CASSLVGGGTTYEQYF.